One sample yielded the 21 T cell receptor beta chains listed below, sequenced in a study of blood T cell repertoires in COVID-19. Only in-frame clones appear in the TCRdb table, and some are missing; sequencing was by immunoSEQ multiplex PCR. This table has some 350,000 clones, 80% to 90% appearing once. Sequenced: PBMCs or T cells enriched from blood (not recorded which). These receptors all stem from a young man who had recovered from COVID-19.

The gene calls are TRBV29-1 and TRBJ2-7; possibly TRBD1 for D (5 bases). The V gene lost 2 bases and the J gene lost 11 bases, with 13 bases spanning the gap. Germline loops: CDR1 SQVTM, CDR2 ANQGSEA. This CDR3 is built from 11 residues. CDR3 DNA: TGCAGCGTTGAAAGGGGCAGTCGGAAGTACTTC. It codes for CSVERGSRKYF.

The sample holds a few counts of this clone. The V gene is TRBV11-3, the J gene TRBJ2-5; D possibly corresponds to TRBD1 (5 bases). CDR1 is SGHNT and CDR2 is YENEEA in the germline V gene. Trimming removed 1 base from V and 3 bases from J, with 18 bases in between. The CDR3 spans 17 residues. The CDR3 here is CASSLASAGLEEETQYF. The DNA for the CDR3 is TGTGCCAGCAGCTTAGCGTCGGCAGGGCTCGAGGAAGAGACCCAGTACTTC.

This chain connects TRBV7-8 to TRBJ2-3; D call uncertain. The V gene lost 4 bases and the J gene lost 3 bases, with 11 bases spanning the gap. Germline CDR1 is SGHVS and CDR2 is FQNEAQ. The length of the CDR3 is 14 residues. The CDR3 DNA reads TGTGCCAGCAGCTCCCCGCACGGTACAGATACGCAGTATTTT. It yields the protein CASSSPHGTDTQYF.

The V gene is TRBV27, the J gene TRBJ2-2, with a possible D match to TRBD1 (6 bases). Germline loops: CDR1 MNHEY, CDR2 SMNVEV (reference sequence). The CDR3 consists of 14 residues. Trimming stripped 4 bases from V and 1 base from J, with 7 bases between. In DNA, the CDR3 is TGTGCCAGCAGTTCGGGACAGAACACCGGGGAGCTGTTTTTT. Protein sequence: CASSSGQNTGELFF.

The CDR3 sequence: CASSPQGATNEKLFF. The CDR3 nucleotides are TGTGCCAGCAGTCCTCAGGGGGCCACTAATGAAAAACTGTTTTTT. The V and J genes are TRBV28 and TRBJ1-4; 8 bases are a match to TRBD1. This CDR3 comprises 15 residues. V lost 5 bases, J lost 2 bases, and 4 bases stayed unmatched. Looked up from germline, CDR1 is MDHEN and CDR2 is SYDVKM.

In this sample, this clone turned up a few times. V gene TRBV2 combines with J gene TRBJ2-7, with a weak D call TRBD1 (6 bases). Trimming removed 5 bases from V and 8 bases from J, with 7 bases in between. The V gene's germline CDR1 is SNHLY and CDR2 FYNNEI. The CDR3 contains 10 residues. The CDR3 region is CASSRGKQYF. DNA of the CDR3: TGTGCCAGCAGTAGGGGGAAGCAGTACTTC.

The gene calls are TRBV6-5 and TRBJ2-7; 9 nucleotides match TRBD1. Germline CDR1 is MNHEY and CDR2 is SVGAGI. V was clipped by 5 bases and J by 6 bases; unmatched bases: 8. The CDR3 covers 14 residues. This CDR3 reads CASSLRTGEGEQYF. CDR3 nucleotides: TGTGCCAGCAGTCTGAGGACAGGGGAAGGCGAGCAGTACTTC.

This chain connects TRBV3-1 (or the pseudogene TRBV3-2) to TRBJ1-5; D is perhaps TRBD1 (5 bases). Germline assignment: CDR1 LGHDT and CDR2 YNNKEL (reference sequence). V was pared by 3 bases and J by 4 bases, with 10 bases between. The length of the CDR3 is 14 residues. The CDR3 nucleotides are TGTGCCAGCAGCCAGGGGGGGAAAAATCAGCCCCAGCATTTT. As protein: CASSQGGKNQPQHF.

The V gene is TRBV5-6, the J gene TRBJ1-6, with unresolved D. Trimming shortened V by 0 bases and J by 0 bases, and 13 bases separated the two germline ends. Germline values: CDR1 SGHDT, CDR2 YYEEEE. The CDR3 runs 18 residues. The CDR3 DNA reads TGTGCCAGCAGCTTGGTGGCGCGGGCGAGCTCCTATAATTCACCCCTCCACTTT. Translating it yields CASSLVARASSYNSPLHF.

This sequence joins TRBV15 and TRBJ2-7; 8 nucleotides match TRBD2. In germline, CDR1 is LNHNV, CDR2 YYDKDF (reference sequence). The CDR3 has 16 residues. With 3 bases clipped from V and 4 bases from J, the junction kept 11 bases outside the gene matches. This CDR3 is CATSSLSGSSPYEQYF. The DNA for the CDR3 is TGTGCCACCAGCAGCTTGAGCGGGAGCTCGCCGTACGAGCAGTACTTC.

CDR3 loop: CASSQEGRAYGYTF. The CDR3 DNA reads as TGTGCCAGCAGCCAAGAAGGGAGGGCCTATGGCTACACCTTC. The V call is TRBV3-1 (or the pseudogene TRBV3-2), the J call TRBJ1-2; D call uncertain. CDR3 length: 14 residues. V lost 0 bases and J 4 bases, leaving 9 bases between the germline ends. Germline CDR1 LGHDT, CDR2 YNNKEL (reference sequence).

The chain carries TRBV19 and TRBJ2-7; D might be TRBD1 (6 bases). The germline V and J ends were trimmed by 6 bases and 0 bases, with 18 bases remaining between them. The CDR3 has 16 amino acids. Germline assignment: CDR1 LNHDA and CDR2 SQIVND (reference sequence). CDR3 in DNA: TGTGCCAGTAGCCCCGGACCCGGACAGTTCTCCTACGAGCAGTACTTC. Amino acid sequence: CASSPGPGQFSYEQYF.

This chain joins TRBV5-1 and TRBJ2-3; 9 nucleotides line up with TRBD2. CDR3 length: 16 amino acids. Germline CDR1 is SGHRS and CDR2 is YFSETQ. Trimming cost V 0 bases and J 1 base; bases outside gene matches: 3. The CDR3 is CASSLGSSGGTDTQYF. Written as DNA, the CDR3 is TGCGCCAGCAGCTTGGGGTCTAGCGGGGGCACAGATACGCAGTATTTT.

The chain couples TRBV7-6 to TRBJ2-7; D unclear. The CDR3 is 15 residues long. Trimming cost V 0 bases and J 7 bases, with 16 bases left between them. Germline V gives CDR1 SGHVS, CDR2 FNYEAQ. The CDR3 sequence: CASSLAAETVFEQYF. The CDR3 bases are TGTGCCAGCAGCTTAGCGGCGGAAACGGTATTTGAGCAGTACTTC.

V gene TRBV24-1 combines with J gene TRBJ2-6; D not resolved. Germline values: CDR1 KGHDR, CDR2 SFDVKD. The CDR3 has 11 residues. With 3 bases removed from V and 11 bases from J, the gap between germline ends came to 4 bases. CDR3 bases: TGTGCCACCAGTGATCGGGACGTCCTGACTTTC. The encoded protein is CATSDRDVLTF.

This sequence joins TRBV10-2 and TRBJ1-5; D might be TRBD1 (6 bases). Per the germline V gene, CDR1 is WSHSY and CDR2 is SAAADI. The V gene lost 4 bases and the J gene lost 7 bases, with 11 bases spanning the gap. The CDR3 is 13 amino acids. The CDR3 nucleotides are TGCGCCAGCAGTGCCCAGGGGATCCAGCCCCAGCATTTT. This codes for CASSAQGIQPQHF.

This chain uses TRBV4-3 with TRBJ2-7, with D perhaps matching TRBD1 (6 bases). This CDR3 has 17 residues. V lost 4 bases to trimming and J lost 0 bases, with 19 bases between them. The germline gives CDR1 LGHNA, CDR2 YSLEER. CDR3 loop: CASSPRQVVGSSYEQYF. DNA of the CDR3: TGCGCCAGCAGCCCCAGACAGGTCGTGGGCTCCTCCTACGAGCAGTACTTC.

The sample holds a few counts of this clone. The V call is TRBV5-1, the J call TRBJ2-2, with 8 bases that match TRBD1. CDR1 and CDR2 from the germline V gene are SGHRS and YFSETQ. There are 18 residues in the CDR3. V shed 7 bases and J 5 bases; nucleotides not matched to a gene: 19. The CDR3 nucleotides read TGCGCCAGCCGGCGATTTATAACCGGGACAGGAGGAACCGGGGAGCTGTTTTTT. Translation: CASRRFITGTGGTGELFF.

V and J are TRBV6-6 and TRBJ1-5; D not certain. The CDR3 runs 14 residues. Germline-derived CDR1 and CDR2 are MNHNY and SVGAGI (reference sequence). Trimming left V 2 bases short and J 2 bases short, with 7 bases between. CDR3 nucleotide sequence: TGTGCCAGCAGTTACAGGGAGCGCAATCAGCCCCAGCATTTT. This encodes CASSYRERNQPQHF.

V usage is TRBV5-5 and J usage is TRBJ1-5; perhaps TRBD1 as D (5 bases). Germline CDR1 and CDR2: SGHKS and YYEKEE (reference sequence). This CDR3 has 17 amino acids. V gave up 2 bases and J gave up 0 bases, with 15 bases separating them. The CDR3 region is CASSFGGATYSNQPQHF. The CDR3 region has the DNA TGTGCCAGCAGCTTCGGAGGGGCGACTTATAGCAATCAGCCCCAGCATTTT.

The chain employs TRBV2 and TRBJ1-1; possibly TRBD1 for D (5 bases). Germline V lookup: CDR1 SNHLY, CDR2 FYNNEI. The length of the CDR3 is 14 residues. With 4 bases removed from V and 0 bases from J, the gap between germline ends came to 9 bases. CDR3 in amino acids: CASSGRQLNTEAFF. The CDR3 bases are TGTGCCAGCAGTGGACGACAGTTGAACACTGAAGCTTTCTTT.